Following are 30 T cell receptor beta chains from one sample sequenced in a study of T cells in Graves' hyperthyroidism and ophthalmopathy. What was amplified from RNA transcripts were TCR beta CDR3 regions. Using the HTBI primer set, a first-round RT-PCR was run on the TCR CDR3. TCRdb redid the calling of the multiplex PCR reads with MiXCR, one entry per CDR3 protein. The repertoire has approximately 600,000 distinct CDR3 sequences, less than 25% of them found once; the top ten carry under 35%. What was sequenced was blood. Receptors were obtained from a man aged 25-45 years with Graves' ophthalmopathy.

The rearrangement uses TRBV28 and TRBJ1-1, with 10 nucleotides matching TRBD1. V lost 5 bases to trimming and J lost 3 bases; unmatched junction nucleotides: 15. Looked up from germline, CDR1 is MDHEN and CDR2 is SYDVKM. The CDR3 runs 18 residues. CDR3 bases: TGTGCCAGCAGTCCCCACCGGTGGGACAGGGGTGGGCACACTGAAGCTTTCTTT. Its protein is CASSPHRWDRGGHTEAFF.

This sequence joins TRBV3-1 and TRBJ2-1; 9 nucleotides align to TRBD1. The CDR3 is 17 amino acids. Per the germline V gene, CDR1 is LGHDT and CDR2 is YNNKEL (reference sequence). V was clipped by 0 bases and J by 4 bases; unmatched bases: 7. In DNA form, the CDR3 reads TGTGCCAGCAGCCAAGAGGGACAGGGATTCTTGTACAATGAGCAGTTCTTC. It translates to CASSQEGQGFLYNEQFF.

The chain's CDR3 is CSAKRDPGEQFF. CDR3 in DNA: TGCAGTGCCAAACGGGACCCTGGGGAGCAGTTCTTC. The V and J genes are TRBV20-1 and TRBJ2-1, with D perhaps given as TRBD1 or TRBD2 (5 bases each). Trimming shortened V by 6 bases and J by 10 bases, and 16 bases separated the two germline ends. Germline V gives CDR1 DFQATT, CDR2 SNEGSKA (reference sequence). This CDR3 contains 12 residues.

The V and J genes are TRBV29-1 and TRBJ2-1; TRBD1 agrees at 10 bases. The CDR3 runs 13 residues. Germline CDR1 and CDR2: SQVTM and ANQGSEA. Trimming removed 7 bases from V and 6 bases from J; junction bases left unmatched: 6. The CDR3 here is CSATRTGGNEQFF. DNA for the CDR3: TGCAGCGCCACTAGGACAGGGGGCAATGAGCAGTTCTTC.

Only a few counts were recorded for this clonotype. This chain connects TRBV20-1 to TRBJ1-1; no clear D. The V end lost 1 base, the J end lost 6 bases, and 9 bases lay between the germline ends. CDR1 DFQATT and CDR2 SNEGSKA come from the germline V gene (reference sequence). This CDR3 has 12 residues. CDR3 residues: CSARGPFAEAFF. In DNA form, the CDR3 reads TGCAGTGCTAGAGGCCCGTTCGCTGAAGCTTTCTTT.

The chain recombines TRBV2 with TRBJ2-2; D call uncertain. The germline V gene encodes CDR1 SNHLY and CDR2 FYNNEI. The CDR3 has 13 residues. Trimming stripped 0 bases from V and 9 bases from J, with 8 bases between. The CDR3 protein is CASSEARWWELFF. The CDR3 DNA reads TGTGCCAGCAGTGAAGCGAGGTGGTGGGAGCTGTTTTTT.

The rearrangement joins TRBV12-3 or TRBV12-4 to TRBJ1-1, with TRBD1 as a possible D gene (5 bases). V lost 5 bases and J 1 base, leaving 11 bases between the germline ends. The CDR3 consists of 14 residues. CDR3 sequence (DNA): TGTGCCAGCAGTCCCGCGGACAAGAACACTGAAGCTTTCTTT. It encodes CASSPADKNTEAFF.

This clonotype was detected a few times. The chain carries TRBV7-3 and TRBJ2-1, with 12 bases lining up with TRBD1. The CDR3 is made up of 15 amino acids. CDR1 and CDR2 (germline): SGHTA, FQGTGA. The J segment lost 7 bases and the V segment lost 4 bases, leaving 5 bases of the junction unmatched. Written as DNA, the CDR3 is TGTGCCAGCAGCTCGGGACAGGGGGCGCGAAATGAGCAGTTCTTC. It is translated as CASSSGQGARNEQFF.

This clonotype was counted many times. V usage is TRBV7-2 and J usage is TRBJ2-3, with a possible D match to TRBD1 (6 bases). Trimming left V 5 bases short and J 1 base short, with 10 bases between. Germline V CDR1 and CDR2: SGHTA, FQGNSA. The CDR3 contains 14 residues. DNA of the CDR3: TGTGCCAGCAGCACACGACAGGGCACAGATACGCAGTATTTT. It translates to CASSTRQGTDTQYF.

This clonotype was counted a few times. The CDR3 DNA is TGTGCCAGCAGCTGGGGAGCTAGCGTCGGTGGGAATGAGCAGTTCTTC. This sequence encodes CASSWGASVGGNEQFF. The V and J genes are TRBV7-9 and TRBJ2-1, with D possibly matching TRBD2 (6 bases). The CDR3 loop spans 16 amino acids. CDR1 is SEHNR, CDR2 FQNEAQ, per germline (reference sequence). V lost 4 bases and J lost 7, with 20 bases in between.

The chain uses TRBV19 and TRBJ2-1; D may be TRBD2 (6 bases). Germline assignment: CDR1 LNHDA and CDR2 SQIVND (reference sequence). The ends were cut back, 3 bases at V and 3 bases at J, with 15 bases in the middle. The CDR3 contains 16 residues. The CDR3 spells CASSMDGRHHYNEQFF. CDR3 sequence (DNA): TGTGCCAGTAGTATGGACGGGAGACACCACTACAATGAGCAGTTCTTC.

This sequence joins TRBV7-9 and TRBJ1-1; D ambiguous. Trimming took 7 bases from V and 8 from J, leaving 17 bases between them. CDR3 length: 13 residues. Per the germline V gene, CDR1 is SEHNR and CDR2 is FQNEAQ (reference sequence). The CDR3 is CASNSPSEEEAFF. The DNA of the CDR3 is TGTGCCAGCAACTCCCCCTCCGAGGAAGAAGCTTTCTTT.

As DNA, the CDR3 is TGTGCCAGCAGCTTCTGGGCAGGGGGCGTCAATCAGCCCCAGCATTTT. Its translation: CASSFWAGGVNQPQHF. The V gene is TRBV5-6, the J gene TRBJ1-5; TRBD1 matches 8 bases. The CDR3 extends over 16 amino acids. The J segment lost 3 bases and the V segment lost 2 bases, leaving 7 bases of the junction unmatched. The germline V gene encodes CDR1 SGHDT and CDR2 YYEEEE.

Of note for this clonotype: The junction and the germline gene differ at one end; a read error may be behind it. The rearrangement links TRBV3-1 to TRBJ1-2; a weak D match, TRBD1 (5 bases). Germline V gene data show CDR1 as LGHDT and CDR2 as YNNKEL (reference sequence). The CDR3 loop spans 13 amino acids. The CDR3 spells CASNQGQGYGYTF. In DNA, the CDR3 is TGTGCCAGCAACCAAGGGCAGGGCTATGGCTACACCTTC.

This rearrangement joins TRBV6-1 to TRBJ2-3; D uncertain. Trimming removed 3 bases from V and 5 bases from J, with 6 bases in between. The CDR3 is 12 amino acids. The germline V gene has CDR1 MNHNS and CDR2 SASEGT. The CDR3 bases are TGTGCCAGCAGTGATTCAGTAGATACGCAGTATTTT. This encodes CASSDSVDTQYF.

The CDR3 here is CASSEEYTGRGYEQYF. The DNA of the CDR3 is TGTGCCAGCAGTGAAGAATATACAGGGCGAGGCTACGAGCAGTACTTC. The chain has TRBV6-1 and TRBJ2-7; tentatively, D is TRBD1 (6 bases). Trimming took 1 base from V and 3 from J, leaving 16 bases between them. The CDR3 extends over 16 amino acids. CDR1 and CDR2 (germline): MNHNS, SASEGT.

This clonotype has a count of ten or more. This rearrangement joins TRBV20-1 to TRBJ2-7; maybe TRBD1 (6 bases). Germline V gene data show CDR1 as DFQATT and CDR2 as SNEGSKA (reference sequence). Trimming removed 6 bases at V and 6 bases at J, with 21 bases between. The CDR3 is made up of 14 amino acids. CDR3 bases: TGCAGTGCCCCAGGGGCCAATCCTTTTGGCGAGCAGTACTTC. Translation: CSAPGANPFGEQYF.

Worth noting for this clonotype: A read error may produce the germline difference seen at one junction end. The chain links TRBV6-2 or TRBV6-3 to TRBJ2-1; unclear D gene. The CDR3 loop spans 16 amino acids. Germline lookup yields CDR1 MNHEY and CDR2 SVGEGT. The CDR3: CASGYVPSPSYNEQFF. The CDR3 region has the DNA TGTGCCAGCGGTTACGTCCCATCTCCCTCCTACAATGAGCAGTTCTTC.

This clonotype was seen only a few times. The rearrangement links TRBV5-1 to TRBJ2-2; 11 nucleotides agree with TRBD2. The CDR3 runs to 19 residues. Unmatched junction bases numbered 8, after V lost 1 base and J lost 0 bases. Per the germline V gene, CDR1 is SGHRS and CDR2 is YFSETQ. DNA of the CDR3: TGCGCCAGCAGCTTGCAGGGGACTAGCGGCCTGACGAACACCGGGGAGCTGTTTTTT. Amino acid sequence: CASSLQGTSGLTNTGELFF.

V gene TRBV3-1 combines with J gene TRBJ2-7; 8 bases match TRBD2. The CDR3 extends over 15 amino acids. V lost 1 base and J lost 6; bases outside the gene matches: 8. Germline values: CDR1 LGHDT, CDR2 YNNKEL (reference sequence). The CDR3 DNA reads as TGTGCCAGCAGCCAAGCACTAGCGGAGGCTTGCGAGCAGTACTTC. Translated: CASSQALAEACEQYF.

This clonotype was picked up many times. The gene calls are TRBV6-2 or TRBV6-3 and TRBJ2-7; possibly TRBD1 for D (7 bases). The CDR3 has 15 residues. Germline CDR1 is MNHEY and CDR2 is SVGEGT. V was cut by 6 bases and J by 3 bases, with 18 bases left in between. CDR3 residues: CASSPPRDSDYEQYF. The CDR3 DNA sequence: TGTGCCAGCAGCCCGCCGCGGGACAGCGACTACGAGCAGTACTTC.

This clonotype was counted between two and nine times. The rearrangement joins TRBV7-9 to TRBJ2-1, with 12 bases lining up with TRBD2. CDR3 size: 16 residues. CDR1 and CDR2 from the germline V gene are SEHNR and FQNEAQ (reference sequence). V lost 4 bases to trimming and J lost 8 bases; unmatched junction nucleotides: 9. CDR3 sequence (DNA): TGTGCCAGCAGCTCCGTAGGACTAGCGGGATGGGATGAGCAGTTCTTC. This translates into CASSSVGLAGWDEQFF.

V gene TRBV10-3 combines with J gene TRBJ2-7; 7 bases align to TRBD2. The CDR3 extends over 13 amino acids. From germline, CDR1 is ENHRY and CDR2 SYGVKD. The V and J ends lost 11 bases and 2 bases, in that order; junction bases with no gene match: 9. The CDR3 DNA follows: TGTGCCGGATCGGGGGGAGGGCCCTACGAGCAGTACTTC. It yields the protein CAGSGGGPYEQYF.

The chain has TRBV27 and TRBJ2-1; TRBD1 matches 7 bases. Germline V lookup: CDR1 MNHEY, CDR2 SMNVEV (reference sequence). Losses at the gene ends were 7 bases for V and 5 bases for J; bases not matched to a gene: 8. There are 14 residues in the CDR3. The CDR3: CASNPGTDNNEQFF. The CDR3 DNA follows: TGTGCCAGCAATCCCGGGACAGATAACAATGAGCAGTTCTTC.

This clonotype was seen only a few times. The J gene is TRBJ2-1, the V gene TRBV7-8; D gene uncertain. CDR3 size: 15 residues. The V end lost 2 bases, the J end lost 0 bases, and 8 bases lay between the germline ends. Per the germline V gene, CDR1 is SGHVS and CDR2 is FQNEAQ. This chain's CDR3 is CASSLWASSYNEQFF. CDR3 DNA sequence: TGTGCCAGCAGCTTATGGGCGAGCTCCTACAATGAGCAGTTCTTC.

V gene TRBV24-1 combines with J gene TRBJ2-5; 8 nucleotides agree with TRBD1. V lost 3 bases to trimming and J lost 4 bases; unmatched junction nucleotides: 15. Germline V lookup: CDR1 KGHDR, CDR2 SFDVKD. The CDR3 runs 18 residues. The CDR3 loop is CATSDPEKGQGQRETQYF. CDR3 nucleotide sequence: TGTGCCACCAGTGATCCGGAAAAAGGACAGGGACAGAGAGAGACCCAGTACTTC.

The chain recombines TRBV10-1 with TRBJ2-1; 11 nucleotides align to TRBD2. The CDR3 is 19 residues long. Per the germline V gene, CDR1 is WNHNN and CDR2 is SYGVQD (reference sequence). Trimming cost V 0 bases and J 3 bases; bases outside gene matches: 10. The CDR3 is CASSESSSLAGGGYNEQFF. The CDR3 nucleotides read TGCGCCAGCAGTGAGTCGTCCTCCCTAGCGGGAGGAGGCTACAATGAGCAGTTCTTC.

This clonotype was detected a few times. A much larger clone lies a single base off, so this may be a read error. V and J are TRBV20-1 and TRBJ2-1; no firm D call. Trimming removed 7 bases from V and 4 bases from J, with 11 bases in between. The CDR3 totals 12 residues. CDR1 DFQATT and CDR2 SNEGSKA come from the germline V gene (reference sequence). The chain's CDR3 is CSVQGSYNEQFF. CDR3 coding DNA: TGCAGTGTCCAAGGATCTTACAATGAGCAGTTCTTC.

Turning to this clonotype: Being one base from a much bigger clone, this may be a read error. The CDR3, as DNA: TGTGCCAGCAGTCGTCCCAGGACAGGGCCCTACGAGCAGTACTTC. Translation: CASSRPRTGPYEQYF. The rearrangement joins TRBV6-2 or TRBV6-3 to TRBJ2-7; 8 bases fit TRBD1. J was trimmed by 2 bases and V by 5 bases; bases with no gene match: 8. Per germline, CDR1 MNHEY and CDR2 SVGEGT. This CDR3 is built from 15 residues.

As regards this clonotype: A much larger clonotype is one base distant, so this may be a read error. This is likely a read error, given that the CDR3 carries no conserved phenylalanine or tryptophan at its end. The chain carries TRBV30 and TRBJ1-2; tentatively, D is TRBD1 (5 bases). Trimming removed 1 base at V and 6 bases at J, with 12 bases between. Germline lookup yields CDR1 GTSNPN and CDR2 SVGIG (reference sequence). The CDR3 contains 13 residues. CDR3 nucleotide sequence: TGTGCCTGGAGTGGTGGGCAGGGAAATGGCTACACCCTC. Translating gives CAWSGGQGNGYTL.